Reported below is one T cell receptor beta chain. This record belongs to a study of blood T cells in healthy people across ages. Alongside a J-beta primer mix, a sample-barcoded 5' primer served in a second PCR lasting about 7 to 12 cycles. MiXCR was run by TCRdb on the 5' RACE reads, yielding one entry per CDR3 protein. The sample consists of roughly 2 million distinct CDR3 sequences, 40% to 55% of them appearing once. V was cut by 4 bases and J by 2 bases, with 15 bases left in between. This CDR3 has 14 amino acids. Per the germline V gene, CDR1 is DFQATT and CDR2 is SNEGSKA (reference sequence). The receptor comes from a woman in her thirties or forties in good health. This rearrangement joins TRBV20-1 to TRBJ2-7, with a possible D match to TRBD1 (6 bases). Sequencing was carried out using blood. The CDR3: CSATEDSLAYEQYF. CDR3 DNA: TGCAGTGCTACCGAGGACAGTCTTGCCTACGAGCAGTACTTC.